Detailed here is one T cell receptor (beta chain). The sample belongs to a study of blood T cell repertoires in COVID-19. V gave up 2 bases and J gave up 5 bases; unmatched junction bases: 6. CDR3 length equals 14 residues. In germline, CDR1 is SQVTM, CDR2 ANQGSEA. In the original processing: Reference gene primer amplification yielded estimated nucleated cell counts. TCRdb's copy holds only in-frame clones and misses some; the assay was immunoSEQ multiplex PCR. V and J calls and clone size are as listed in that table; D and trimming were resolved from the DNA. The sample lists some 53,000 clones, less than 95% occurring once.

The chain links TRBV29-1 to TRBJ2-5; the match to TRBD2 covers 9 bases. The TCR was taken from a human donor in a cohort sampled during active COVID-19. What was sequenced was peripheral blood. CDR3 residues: CSVEYGTSLETQYF. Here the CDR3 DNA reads TGCAGCGTTGAATACGGGACTAGCCTGGAGACCCAGTACTTC.